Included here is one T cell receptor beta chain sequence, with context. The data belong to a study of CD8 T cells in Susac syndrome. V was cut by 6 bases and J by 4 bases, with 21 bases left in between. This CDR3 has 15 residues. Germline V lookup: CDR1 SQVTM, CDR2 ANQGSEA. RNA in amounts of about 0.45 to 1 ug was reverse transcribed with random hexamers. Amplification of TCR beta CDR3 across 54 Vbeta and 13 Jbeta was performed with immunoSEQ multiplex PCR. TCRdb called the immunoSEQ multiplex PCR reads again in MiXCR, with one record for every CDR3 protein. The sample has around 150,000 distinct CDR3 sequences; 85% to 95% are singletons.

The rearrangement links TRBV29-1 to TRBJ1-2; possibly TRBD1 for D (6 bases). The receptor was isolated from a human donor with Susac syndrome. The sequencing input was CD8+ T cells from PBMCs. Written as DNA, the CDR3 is TGCAGCGTGGAGGGGGGCAGGGCGAGGGGCTATGGCTACACCTTC. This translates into CSVEGGRARGYGYTF.